These 30 T cell receptor beta chains came from one sample sequenced in a study of neurological immune-mediated disorders. TCRdb itself ran the 5' RACE reads through MiXCR, one entry per CDR3 protein. The sample has tens of thousands of distinct CDR3 sequences, 2.5% seen once. The sequencing input was PBMCs. These receptors were collected from a man aged 50-60 years with multiple sclerosis.

The genes are TRBV7-2 and TRBJ2-3; 12 bases match TRBD2. CDR3 length equals 17 residues. J was trimmed by 6 bases and V by 5 bases; bases with no gene match: 12. Germline V gene data show CDR1 as SGHTA and CDR2 as FQGNSA. The CDR3 bases are TGTGCCAGCAGCCCCCCGGGGCTAGCGGGGGGGCTGGATACGCAGTATTTT. Translation gives CASSPPGLAGGLDTQYF.

This clonotype was counted ten times or more. The CDR3 sequence is CASRPGTGESPLHF. CDR3 bases: TGTGCCAGCAGACCCGGGACAGGGGAATCACCCCTCCACTTT. The rearrangement uses TRBV27 and TRBJ1-6; 10 bases map to TRBD1. The CDR3 runs to 14 residues. J was trimmed by 10 bases and V by 6 bases; bases with no gene match: 6. Germline assignment: CDR1 MNHEY and CDR2 SMNVEV (reference sequence).

As to this clonotype: This may stem from a read error, because a much larger clone lies one nucleotide away. The CDR3 DNA reads TGTGCCAGCAGCCAGCAGGGACCCTACGCGCAGTACTTC. Protein sequence: CASSQQGPYAQYF. This chain uses TRBV14 with TRBJ2-7; D may correspond to TRBD1 or TRBD2 (5 bases each). The CDR3 spans 13 residues. CDR1 and CDR2 from the germline V gene are SGHDN and FVKESK.

V and J are TRBV2 and TRBJ1-1; tentative D call: TRBD1 (6 bases). V was clipped by 3 bases and J by 1 base, with 9 bases between them. Germline lookup yields CDR1 SNHLY and CDR2 FYNNEI. The CDR3 covers 14 residues. This chain's CDR3 is CASSEVRGNTEAFF. Here the CDR3 DNA reads TGTGCCAGCAGTGAGGTCAGGGGGAACACTGAAGCTTTCTTT. The full variable domain, with the rest looked up from reference TRBV2 and TRBJ1-1, is EPEVTQTPSHQVTQMGQEVILRCVPISNHLYFYWYRQILGQKVEFLVSFYNNEISEKSEIFDDQFSVERPDGSNFTLKIRSTKLEDSAMYFCASSEVRGNTEAFFGQGTRLTVV.

This clonotype has ten or more counts. The chain carries TRBV3-1 and TRBJ2-5; 10 bases line up with TRBD2. V lost 0 bases to trimming and J lost 6 bases; unmatched junction nucleotides: 10. Germline V gene data show CDR1 as LGHDT and CDR2 as YNNKEL (reference sequence). The CDR3 spans 17 residues. CDR3 in amino acids: CASSQDAASGGGKTQYF. In DNA form, the CDR3 reads TGTGCCAGCAGCCAAGATGCGGCTAGCGGGGGAGGAAAGACCCAGTACTTC.

This clonotype was recorded at least ten times. This rearrangement joins TRBV12-3 or TRBV12-4 to TRBJ2-1, with TRBD1 matching over 12 bases. This CDR3 spans 17 amino acids. V lost 6 bases, J lost 9 bases, and 15 bases stayed unmatched. CDR3 in amino acids: CASRRSTPGQGAVEQFF. In nucleotides, the CDR3 is TGTGCCAGCAGGCGCAGCACACCGGGACAGGGGGCGGTTGAGCAGTTCTTC.

This clonotype has ten or more counts. Written as DNA, the CDR3 is TGTGCCAGCAGCTCCCCCGGTGGAAACACCATATATTTT. Translating it yields CASSSPGGNTIYF. The chain recombines TRBV5-5 with TRBJ1-3; D unclear. Germline assignment: CDR1 SGHKS and CDR2 YYEKEE (reference sequence). Trimming shortened V by 3 bases and J by 3 bases, and 7 bases separated the two germline ends. This CDR3 spans 13 amino acids.

This clonotype was detected ten times or more. This rearrangement joins TRBV3-1 to TRBJ1-6, with D maybe TRBD1 (6 bases). V lost 3 bases, J lost 7 bases, and 13 bases lay in between. This CDR3 is 15 amino acids long. CDR1 is LGHDT and CDR2 is YNNKEL in the germline V gene (reference sequence). The CDR3 sequence is CASSQPGRGNSPLHF. The CDR3 DNA reads TGTGCCAGCAGCCAGCCGGGCAGGGGAAATTCACCCCTCCACTTT.

This clonotype was counted many times. This chain links TRBV29-1 with TRBJ2-5; D remains ambiguous. The CDR3 extends over 13 amino acids. Germline V gene data show CDR1 as SQVTM and CDR2 as ANQGSEA. The V end was cut by 2 bases, the J end by 4 bases, with 11 bases between. CDR3 coding DNA: TGCAGCGTTGAAAAGGGTGGGATAGAGACCCAGTACTTC. Translating it yields CSVEKGGIETQYF.

This clonotype showed up many times. The chain has TRBV20-1 and TRBJ1-4; D possibly corresponds to TRBD1 (6 bases). Germline CDR1 is DFQATT and CDR2 is SNEGSKA (reference sequence). The V gene lost 5 bases and the J gene lost 2 bases, with 9 bases spanning the gap. The CDR3 is made up of 13 amino acids. Here the CDR3 reads CSAGRGTNEKLFF. The CDR3 DNA reads TGCAGTGCTGGCAGGGGCACTAATGAAAAACTGTTTTTT.

This clonotype has ten or more counts. A read error is likely, as this CDR3 ends without the conserved phenylalanine or tryptophan. Because the CDR3's place on the DNA is in doubt, the DNA is left out and the CDR3 is given as listed by TCRdb. This rearrangement joins TRBV5-1 to TRBJ2-7; the table calls TRBD1, which could not be checked here. The CDR3 contains 9 residues when both ends are counted. In germline, CDR1 is SGHRS, CDR2 YFSETQ. The CDR3 sequence is CASSPDRVG.

The sample holds many counts of this clonotype. This chain joins TRBV5-1 and TRBJ1-2; a possible D gene is TRBD1 (6 bases). Deletions cut 3 bases from V and 10 bases from J, with 13 bases between. The CDR3 runs to 12 residues. Per germline, CDR1 SGHRS and CDR2 YFSETQ. The CDR3 reads CASSYGQRDYTF. CDR3 DNA: TGCGCCAGCAGCTACGGACAGAGGGACTACACCTTC.

This clonotype came up many times. The V call is TRBV9, the J call TRBJ2-3; D is undetermined. Germline V gives CDR1 SGDLS, CDR2 YYNGEE. The V gene lost 0 bases and the J gene lost 6 bases, with 11 bases spanning the gap. This CDR3 has 14 amino acids. CDR3: CASSVGTIGDTQYF. The CDR3 nucleotides read TGTGCCAGCAGCGTAGGAACCATCGGTGATACGCAGTATTTT.

This clonotype was detected ten times or more. The chain combines TRBV5-6 with TRBJ2-7, with 9 bases lining up with TRBD1. Looked up from germline, CDR1 is SGHDT and CDR2 is YYEEEE. Losses at the gene ends were 1 base for V and 2 bases for J; bases not matched to a gene: 13. This CDR3 has 18 residues. The CDR3 coding sequence is TGTGCCAGCAGCTTGATAACGGTCGCCGGGACAGGGACCTACGAGCAGTACTTC. As protein: CASSLITVAGTGTYEQYF. The variable domain in full, completed from reference TRBV5-6 and TRBJ2-7, reads DAGVTQSPTHLIKTRGQQVTLRCSPKSGHDTVSWYQQALGQGPQFIFQYYEEEERQRGNFPDRFSGHQFPNYSSELNVNALLLGDSALYLCASSLITVAGTGTYEQYFGPGTRLTVT.

This clonotype came up many times. This sequence joins TRBV10-3 and TRBJ1-2; tentative D call: TRBD1 (6 bases). The CDR3 extends over 15 amino acids. V lost 0 bases, J lost 3 bases, and 11 bases lay in between. CDR1 is ENHRY and CDR2 is SYGVKD in the germline V gene. The CDR3 nucleotides are TGTGCCATCAGTGAGTCGGGGACATCTGACTATGGCTACACCTTC. It codes for CAISESGTSDYGYTF.

This clonotype was seen many times. CDR3 sequence reads: CASSQDHRTGENYGYTF. DNA for the CDR3: TGTGCCAGCAGCCAAGATCATCGGACAGGGGAGAACTATGGCTACACCTTC. This chain uses TRBV14 with TRBJ1-2, with 9 nucleotides matching TRBD1. This CDR3 is 17 amino acids long. CDR1 is SGHDN and CDR2 is FVKESK in the germline V gene. V shed 0 bases, J shed 2 bases, and the junction held 7 bases outside the gene matches.

This clonotype appeared many times. The chain is built from TRBV5-1 and TRBJ2-7; no firm D call. The V end lost 2 bases, the J end lost 1 base, and 13 bases lay between the germline ends. The CDR3 length is 15 residues. Per the germline V gene, CDR1 is SGHRS and CDR2 is YFSETQ. The chain's CDR3 is CASSFTQPRSYEQYF. CDR3 in DNA: TGCGCCAGCAGCTTTACTCAGCCACGTTCCTACGAGCAGTACTTC.

This clonotype was recorded many times. V gene TRBV20-1 combines with J gene TRBJ2-4, with D unclear. Germline CDR1 is DFQATT and CDR2 is SNEGSKA (reference sequence). Trimming removed 5 bases from V and 5 bases from J, with 13 bases in between. This CDR3 has 13 amino acids. CDR3 in DNA: TGCAGTGCTGCCGACCCCAGCCAAAACATTCAGTACTTC. Translating it yields CSAADPSQNIQYF.

This clonotype has more than one count but fewer than ten. The V gene is TRBV18, the J gene TRBJ1-3; 8 bases align to TRBD1. The CDR3 runs to 15 residues. The germline V gene encodes CDR1 KGHSH and CDR2 LQKENI. The V gene end was trimmed by 5 bases and the J gene end by 1 base; junction bases not matched to a gene: 4. The CDR3 sequence: CASSNGQGSGNTIYF. CDR3 DNA sequence: TGTGCCAGCTCAAATGGACAGGGTTCTGGAAACACCATATATTTT. The variable domain in full, with the rest retrieved from reference TRBV18 and TRBJ1-3, is NAGVMQNPRHLVRRRGQEARLRCSPMKGHSHVYWYRQLPEEGLKFMVYLQKENIIDESGMPKERFSAEFPKEGPSILRIQQVVRGDSAAYFCASSNGQGSGNTIYFGEGSWLTVV.

This clonotype was counted many times. This chain joins TRBV5-1 and TRBJ2-3, with D possibly being TRBD1 (6 bases). The length of the CDR3 is 14 residues. Deletions cut 5 bases from V and 0 bases from J, with 10 bases between. Germline CDR1 reads SGHRS; CDR2 reads YFSETQ. The DNA for the CDR3 is TGCGCCAGCAGGGGGACAACTAGCACAGATACGCAGTATTTT. Protein sequence: CASRGTTSTDTQYF. Full variable domain (rest looked up from reference TRBV5-1 and TRBJ2-3): KAGVTQTPRYLIKTRGQQVTLSCSPISGHRSVSWYQQTPGQGLQFLFEYFSETQRNKGNFPGRFSGRQFSNSRSEMNVSTLELGDSALYLCASRGTTSTDTQYFGPGTRLTVL.

This clonotype was detected ten times or more. Being one base from a much bigger clone, this may be a read error. The rearrangement joins TRBV7-8 to TRBJ2-7; D gene unclear. V lost 1 base to trimming and J lost 0 bases, with 4 bases between them. Germline V gives CDR1 SGHVS, CDR2 FQNEAQ. This CDR3 region has 13 residues. CDR3 nucleotides: TGTGCCAGCAGCTTAGGGCCCTCCTACGAGCAGTACTTC. Its protein product is CASSLGPSYEQYF.

This clonotype was seen at least ten times. The J gene is TRBJ2-7, the V gene TRBV4-3; D uncertain. The V and J ends lost 1 base and 0 bases respectively, with 4 bases between them. Germline V gene lookup returns CDR1 LGHNA and CDR2 YSLEER. The CDR3 runs 13 residues. CDR3 protein: CASSQGVSYEQYF. The CDR3 DNA sequence: TGCGCCAGCAGCCAAGGCGTCTCCTACGAGCAGTACTTC.

This clonotype has a handful of counts. This rearrangement joins TRBV15 to TRBJ2-7; 8 bases are shared with TRBD1. Per the germline V gene, CDR1 is LNHNV and CDR2 is YYDKDF (reference sequence). J was trimmed by 0 bases and V by 5 bases; bases with no gene match: 3. This CDR3 spans 14 amino acids. CDR3 protein: CATSLRGPSYEQYF. The DNA of the CDR3 is TGTGCCACCAGCCTCAGGGGGCCCTCCTACGAGCAGTACTTC. Using reference TRBV15 and TRBJ2-7 for the parts outside the CDR3, the full variable domain is DAMVIQNPRYQVTQFGKPVTLSCSQTLNHNVMYWYQQKSSQAPKLLFHYYDKDFNNEADTPDNFQSRRPNTSFCFLDIRSPGLGDTAMYLCATSLRGPSYEQYFGPGTRLTVT.

The table lists this clonotype with many counts. This chain links TRBV12-3 or TRBV12-4 with TRBJ2-7; D perhaps matches TRBD1 (8 bases). V was shortened by 7 bases and J by 0 bases, with 13 bases between the two germline ends. There are 14 residues in the CDR3. The DNA of the CDR3 is TGTGCCAGCAAGCGGGACAGGAGCTCCTACGAGCAGTACTTC. Its translation: CASKRDRSSYEQYF.

This clonotype has more than one count but fewer than ten. A much larger clone lies one base from this, so it may be a read error. This chain connects TRBV20-1 to TRBJ2-7, with 11 bases identical to TRBD2. This CDR3 has 15 amino acids. V shed 3 bases, J shed 5 bases, and the junction held 9 bases outside the gene matches. Germline CDR1 DFQATT, CDR2 SNEGSKA (reference sequence). The CDR3 loop is CSASHLAGGRNEQYF. The CDR3 DNA is TGCAGTGCTAGTCATCTAGCGGGGGGTAGGAACGAGCAGTACTTC.

The table lists this clonotype with many counts. The chain carries TRBV5-1 and TRBJ2-4, with 10 bases matching TRBD1. The CDR3 consists of 15 residues. The V gene end was trimmed by 3 bases and the J gene end by 5 bases; junction bases not matched to a gene: 5. Germline CDR1 SGHRS, CDR2 YFSETQ. CDR3 sequence: CASSWGQGLENIQYF. The CDR3 DNA sequence: TGCGCCAGCAGCTGGGGACAGGGGCTGGAAAACATTCAGTACTTC.

This clonotype was detected ten times or more. The chain joins TRBV12-3 or TRBV12-4 to TRBJ2-5, with 10 bases aligning to TRBD2. V gave up 5 bases and J gave up 4 bases; unmatched junction bases: 4. The CDR3 has 14 residues. In DNA form, the CDR3 reads TGTGCCAGCAGTCAACGGACTAGCGGAGAGACCCAGTACTTC. It is translated as CASSQRTSGETQYF.

The table lists this clonotype with many counts. The chain links TRBV5-1 to TRBJ1-2, with D possibly being TRBD1 (6 bases). The germline V gene encodes CDR1 SGHRS and CDR2 YFSETQ. V dropped 1 base and J dropped 4 bases, with 14 bases sitting between them. The CDR3 contains 15 residues. CDR3 region: CASSLSGGLTYGYTF. The CDR3 DNA is TGCGCCAGCAGCTTGTCGGGGGGGCTGACCTATGGCTACACCTTC.

By sample fraction, this clonotype is medium-sized. The rearrangement uses TRBV20-1 and TRBJ2-2; possible D gene TRBD1, 5 bases. Germline V gives CDR1 DFQATT, CDR2 SNEGSKA (reference sequence). V was pared by 4 bases and J by 5 bases, with 8 bases between. This CDR3 region has 12 residues. The DNA of the CDR3 is TGCAGTGCTACCAGGGATACCGGGGAGCTGTTTTTT. It codes for CSATRDTGELFF.

This clonotype came up a few times. The gene calls are TRBV3-1 and TRBJ2-2; TRBD1 is a possible D gene (5 bases). The V end lost 3 bases, the J end lost 1 base, and 12 bases lay between the germline ends. The germline CDR1 and CDR2 sequences are LGHDT and YNNKEL (reference sequence). The CDR3 length is 16 residues. CDR3 bases: TGTGCCAGCAGCCATACGTCGCAGGGGAACACCGGGGAGCTGTTTTTT. Translated, it gives CASSHTSQGNTGELFF.